This T cell receptor beta chain stems from a study of neurological immune-mediated disorders. Points on this clonotype: Its antigen is unknown.

A single record per CDR3 protein comes from TCRdb applying MiXCR to the 5' RACE reads. Of 20,000 to 30,000 distinct CDR3 sequences listed, about 13% are singletons. General study points: TCR clonal expansion peaked in HTLV-1-associated myelopathy patients and was lowest in multiple sclerosis patients.

PBMCs stored at -80 C, 2 million in total, were the source of the unsorted libraries. The sequencing sample was made of PBMCs. This sequence was found in a woman aged 55-70 years with HTLV-1-associated myelopathy (HAM/TSP).

This CDR3 reads CASSQPESGNTIYF. The CDR3 nucleotides are TGCGCCAGCAGCCAACCAGAGTCAGGAAACACCATATATTTT. The chain employs TRBV4-3 and TRBJ1-3, with D unresolved. Between the trimmed V and J ends, which lost 2 bases and 4 bases, there was a span of 9 bases. The CDR3 extends over 14 amino acids. Germline loops: CDR1 LGHNA, CDR2 YSLEER.